This T cell receptor beta chain was sequenced in a study of control samples from healthy donors and cancer patients. TCRdb's copy holds only in-frame clones and misses some; the assay was immunoSEQ multiplex PCR. The sample has tens of thousands of clones, approximately 84% seen once. CDR3 length: 13 residues. V was pared by 4 bases and J by 7 bases, with 10 bases between. CDR1 LGHDT and CDR2 YNNKEL come from the germline V gene (reference sequence). The V gene is TRBV3-1 (or the pseudogene TRBV3-2), the J gene TRBJ1-4, with D tentatively TRBD1 (6 bases). Sequencing input: blood. The TCR comes from a man in his fifties in good health. CDR3 loop: CASSPGGAEKLFF. CDR3 nucleotides: TGTGCCAGCAGCCCGGGGGGGGCTGAAAAACTGTTTTTT.